Reported below is one T cell receptor beta chain. Its antigen is unidentified. The CDR3 has 15 amino acids. The germline V gene has CDR1 SGHVS and CDR2 FQNEAQ. Trimming took 1 base from V and 1 from J, leaving 9 bases between them. The sample originates from a study of OX40 agonist ivuxolimab in advanced cancers. Findings of the study overall: The authors also found low normalized T-cell clonal expansion in some nonresponders.

The method was immunoSEQ multiplex PCR; TCRdb's version includes in-frame clones alone and lacks a portion of them. Of fewer than 25,000 clones detected, around 79% appear once; the ten largest clones hold 30% to 35%. Sequencing used CD4+ or CD8+ T cells sorted from blood, obtained in a trial of the OX40 agonist ivuxolimab. The receptor was derived from an adult with an advanced solid tumor such as melanoma, head and neck, liver or kidney cancer. This chain links TRBV7-8 with TRBJ2-3; possibly TRBD1 for D (6 bases). As DNA, the CDR3 is TGTGCCAGCAGCTTAGGGGGGCCCGGCACAGATACGCAGTATTTT. This translates into CASSLGGPGTDTQYF.